The sequence of this T cell receptor beta chain was determined in a study of shared clonotypes between healthy human individuals. A note on this clone: Its antigen is not known.

The junction had 9 bases not matched to a gene; V was cut back by 5 bases and J by 2 bases. The CDR3 covers 16 residues. Germline CDR1 is SGHVS and CDR2 is FNYEAQ. Study findings and constraints: Generally, estimated richness proved larger in naive subsets than it did in memory subsets.

Profiled with immunoSEQ multiplex PCR; TCRdb holds only in-frame clones, not every one. This table has about 1.5 million clones, roughly 96% appearing once. Sequenced: naive CD4+ T cells sorted from blood. The sample's subset: CD45RA+ positively selected. The clonotype was recovered from a man aged 30-40 years in good health. V usage is TRBV7-6 and J usage is TRBJ1-3; 7 bases agree with TRBD1. CDR3 sequence (DNA): TGTGCCAGCAGCCTAGGACAGGAGGAAACTGGAAACACCATATATTTT. Residues: CASSLGQEETGNTIYF.